Listed here are 9 T cell receptor beta chains from one sample, sequenced in a study of PD-1 blockade in classical Hodgkin lymphoma. Profiled with immunoSEQ multiplex PCR; TCRdb holds only in-frame clones, not every one. The sample yields 25,000 to 35,000 clones, approximately 68% seen once. Regarding time point: cycle 4 day 1 (C4D1), after 5 to 7 weeks of nivolumab. Relapses following autologous stem cell transplantation were seen in all patients, with brentuximab vedotin exposure varying. The sample here was peripheral blood mononuclear cells (PBMCs), taken before the fourth cycle of nivolumab. All receptors come from a human donor with classical Hodgkin lymphoma.

The V gene is TRBV5-1, the J gene TRBJ2-7; possibly TRBD2 for D (6 bases). The CDR3 length is 18 residues. The germline V gene has CDR1 SGHRS and CDR2 YFSETQ. Trimming took 2 bases from V and 1 from J, leaving 22 bases between them. The CDR3 DNA is TGCGCCAGCAGCTTTTACCCCGCAAAGGAGGGGTCATCCTACGAGCAGTACTTC. It is translated as CASSFYPAKEGSSYEQYF.

This clone appeared a few times. The chain links TRBV7-9 to TRBJ2-2; D is possibly TRBD1 or TRBD2 (5 bases each). Germline CDR1 SEHNR, CDR2 FQNEAQ (reference sequence). This CDR3 region has 12 residues. V was clipped by 7 bases and J by 7 bases, with 10 bases between them. The CDR3 region has the DNA TGTGCCAGCACCCTGAGGGGCGGGGAGCTGTTTTTT. Its translation: CASTLRGGELFF.

The genes are TRBV6-1 and TRBJ1-5; the D is unclear. The length of the CDR3 is 16 residues. Germline lookup yields CDR1 MNHNS and CDR2 SASEGT. Trimming left V 1 base short and J 4 bases short, with 14 bases between. The CDR3 DNA reads TGTGCCAGCAGTGAAGGCTATAACGGACCGAATCAGCCCCAGCATTTT. It translates to CASSEGYNGPNQPQHF.

The rearrangement joins TRBV9 to TRBJ2-1, with 7 bases fitting TRBD1. Germline trimming cut 3 bases from V and 0 bases from J; bases unmatched to any gene: 6. Germline CDR1 is SGDLS and CDR2 is YYNGEE. CDR3 length: 16 amino acids. The CDR3 nucleotides are TGTGCCAGCAGCGCAACAGGGGCGAGCTCCTACAATGAGCAGTTCTTC. It is translated as CASSATGASSYNEQFF.

This clone is labeled medium-sized. The rearrangement links TRBV4-3 to TRBJ1-4, with D unresolved. The ends were cut back, 3 bases at V and 0 bases at J, with 8 bases in the middle. The CDR3 has 15 residues. Looked up from germline, CDR1 is LGHNA and CDR2 is YSLEER. The CDR3 here is CASSHTRATNEKLFF. The DNA of the CDR3 is TGCGCCAGCAGCCATACGAGGGCAACTAATGAAAAACTGTTTTTT.

The CDR3 here is CASSLAANEAFF. In DNA form, the CDR3 reads TGTGCCAGCAGCTTGGCGGCTAACGAAGCTTTCTTT. V is TRBV7-9 and J is TRBJ1-1; D remains ambiguous. Deletions cut 3 bases from V and 8 bases from J, with 10 bases between. The length of the CDR3 is 12 residues. In germline, CDR1 is SEHNR, CDR2 FQNEAQ (reference sequence).

This rearrangement joins TRBV6-1 to TRBJ1-2; 9 nucleotides line up with TRBD1. CDR1 and CDR2 (germline): MNHNS, SASEGT. Trimming removed 6 bases from V and 3 bases from J; junction bases left unmatched: 5. The CDR3 extends over 14 amino acids. CDR3 bases: TGTGCCAGCAGCCTGACAGGGGGGGACTATGGCTACACCTTC. It specifies CASSLTGGDYGYTF.

The chain is built from TRBV14 and TRBJ2-7, with a possible D match to TRBD2 (6 bases). The CDR3 is made up of 15 amino acids. V was shortened by 0 bases and J by 1 base, with 10 bases between the two germline ends. CDR1 SGHDN and CDR2 FVKESK come from the germline V gene. This CDR3 reads CASSQEGGRSYEQYF. The CDR3 DNA follows: TGTGCCAGCAGCCAAGAGGGGGGTAGATCCTACGAGCAGTACTTC.

Regarding this clone: The germline gene is not matched at one end of the junction; a read error may be the cause. V is TRBV7-2 and J is TRBJ2-5, with 11 bases fitting TRBD2. Germline CDR1 and CDR2: SGHTA and FQGNSA. The CDR3 has 16 amino acids. Here the CDR3 reads CASSSSSGGPQKTQYF. In nucleotides, the CDR3 is TGTGCCAGCAGCTCCTCTAGCGGGGGGCCCCAAAAGACCCAGTACTTC.